These T cell receptor beta chains were read from a single sample in a study of T cell responses to AZD1222 COVID-19 vaccine. Assay: immunoSEQ multiplex PCR; the TCRdb copy retains only in-frame clones and omits some. The sample has 90,000 to 120,000 clones, about nine tenths seen once. This specimen was peripheral blood, taken 28 days after the second AZD1222 dose. These receptors all come from an adult who received the AZD1222 COVID-19 vaccine. Each CDR3 is given with its conserved first and last residue. A D gene is named only where the DNA matches it firmly. For some rows the clone size is stated as once, few or many, or as a class when expanded; others skip it.

clone size: .; D gene: .; CDR3 length: 14; J gene: TRBJ1-2; V gene: TRBV19; CDR3 DNA: TGTGCCAGTACCCCGGGGACGGACCCCTATGGCTACACCTTC; CDR3 protein: CASTPGTDPYGYTF
clone size: .; D gene: .; CDR3 length: 13; J gene: TRBJ2-7; V gene: TRBV7-6; CDR3 DNA: TGTGCCAGCAGCCTCCTTGACTACTACGAGCAGTACTTC; CDR3 protein: CASSLLDYYEQYF
clone size: .; D gene: .; CDR3 length: 13; J gene: TRBJ2-7; V gene: TRBV18; CDR3 DNA: TGTGCCAGCTCACCAGATTGGGTTGAGGAACAGTACTTC; CDR3 protein: CASSPDWVEEQYF
clone size: .; D gene: .; CDR3 length: 15; J gene: TRBJ1-4; V gene: TRBV19; CDR3 DNA: TGTGCCAGTAGCCGAGGACCCGGAGGAAATGAAAAACTGTTTTTT; CDR3 protein: CASSRGPGGNEKLFF
clone size: .; D gene: .; CDR3 length: 15; J gene: TRBJ1-3; V gene: TRBV9; CDR3 DNA: TGTGCCAGCAGCGCCGACAGTGGCGCTGGAAACACCATATATTTT; CDR3 protein: CASSADSGAGNTIYF
clone size: .; D gene: .; CDR3 length: 13; J gene: TRBJ1-1; V gene: TRBV12-3/TRBV12-4; CDR3 DNA: TGTGCCAGCAGTTTCGAAAAGAACACTGAAGCTTTCTTT; CDR3 protein: CASSFEKNTEAFF
clone size: .; D gene: TRBD1; CDR3 length: 16; J gene: TRBJ1-1; V gene: TRBV18; CDR3 DNA: TGTGCCAGCTCCCCCTTACTCTTGGGACAGGGCGCTGAAGCTTTCTTT; CDR3 protein: CASSPLLLGQGAEAFF
clone size: .; D gene: TRBD1; CDR3 length: 15; J gene: TRBJ1-1; V gene: TRBV2; CDR3 DNA: TGTGCCAGCAGTGGAGACAGGGGGGTGAACACTGAAGCTTTCTTT; CDR3 protein: CASSGDRGVNTEAFF
clone size: .; D gene: .; CDR3 length: 14; J gene: TRBJ2-2; V gene: TRBV6-5; CDR3 DNA: TGTGCCAGCCACAGGGACCCGAACACCGGGGAGCTGTTTTTT; CDR3 protein: CASHRDPNTGELFF
clone size: few; D gene: .; CDR3 length: 14; J gene: TRBJ2-5; V gene: TRBV2; CDR3 DNA: TGTGCCAGCAGTGAGCAACAGGGTGAAGAGACCCAGTACTTC; CDR3 protein: CASSEQQGEETQYF
clone size: .; D gene: .; CDR3 length: 15; J gene: TRBJ2-1; V gene: TRBV19; CDR3 DNA: TGTGCCAGTAGTAAGTCGGCGTTCTCCTACAATGAGCAGTTCTTC; CDR3 protein: CASSKSAFSYNEQFF
clone size: .; D gene: .; CDR3 length: 11; J gene: TRBJ1-5; V gene: TRBV6-6; CDR3 DNA: TGTGCCAGCAGTGGCCCAGGGCCGTGGGATTTT; CDR3 protein: CASSGPGPWDF
clone size: .; D gene: TRBD1; CDR3 length: 16; J gene: TRBJ2-2; V gene: TRBV19; CDR3 DNA: TGTGCCAGTAGTACGGGACAGGGGACGAACACCGGGGAGCTGTTTTTT; CDR3 protein: CASSTGQGTNTGELFF
clone size: .; D gene: TRBD1; CDR3 length: 13; J gene: TRBJ1-1; V gene: TRBV6-5; CDR3 DNA: TGTGCCAGCAGTCTAACAGGGGACACTGAAGCTTTCTTT; CDR3 protein: CASSLTGDTEAFF
clone size: .; D gene: .; CDR3 length: 15; J gene: TRBJ2-6; V gene: TRBV10-3; CDR3 DNA: TGTGCCATCAGTGAGTACCTCTCTGGGGCCAACGTCCTGACTTTC; CDR3 protein: CAISEYLSGANVLTF
clone size: .; D gene: .; CDR3 length: 17; J gene: TRBJ1-6; V gene: TRBV12-5; CDR3 DNA: TGTGCTAGTGGCCGCAAAGAGGGAAGGGGGTCTAATTCACCCCTCCACTTT; CDR3 protein: CASGRKEGRGSNSPLHF
clone size: many; D gene: TRBD1; CDR3 length: 17; J gene: TRBJ1-3; V gene: TRBV3-1/TRBV3-2; CDR3 DNA: TGTGCCAGCAGCCAAGGGGGACAGGGATATTCTGGAAACACCATATATTTT; CDR3 protein: CASSQGGQGYSGNTIYF
clone size: .; D gene: .; CDR3 length: 13; J gene: TRBJ2-7; V gene: TRBV28; CDR3 DNA: TGTGCCAGCAGTCTCCAGGTACCCTACGAGCAGTACTTC; CDR3 protein: CASSLQVPYEQYF
clone size: .; D gene: .; CDR3 length: 13; J gene: TRBJ2-7; V gene: TRBV7-2; CDR3 DNA: TGTGCCAGCAGCTTAGCCAGAACCTACGAGCAGTACTTC; CDR3 protein: CASSLARTYEQYF
clone size: .; D gene: .; CDR3 length: 12; J gene: TRBJ1-6; V gene: TRBV30; CDR3 DNA: TGTGCCTGGAGTAGGCGAAACTCACCCCTCCACTTT; CDR3 protein: CAWSRRNSPLHF
clone size: once; D gene: TRBD2; CDR3 length: 15; J gene: TRBJ2-2; V gene: TRBV5-4; CDR3 DNA: TGTGCCAGCAGCTCGTTAGCGGGAAAGGCCGGGGAGCTGTTTTTT; CDR3 protein: CASSSLAGKAGELFF
clone size: .; D gene: .; CDR3 length: 16; J gene: TRBJ1-6; V gene: TRBV3-1/TRBV3-2; CDR3 DNA: TGTGCCAGCAGCGTCGGGGGCTGGCCTCCAATAATTCACCCCCACTTT; CDR3 protein: CASSVGGWPPIIHPHF
clone size: .; D gene: .; CDR3 length: 17; J gene: TRBJ2-1; V gene: TRBV27; CDR3 DNA: TGTGCCAGCAGCCCTCACCCCCTCGGGAGTGGCTACAATGAGCAGTTCTTC; CDR3 protein: CASSPHPLGSGYNEQFF
clone size: once; D gene: .; CDR3 length: 12; J gene: TRBJ2-3; V gene: TRBV5-1; CDR3 DNA: TGCGCCAGCAGCTTGGAAGAAGATACGCAGTATTTT; CDR3 protein: CASSLEEDTQYF